These 16 T cell receptor beta chains share one sample of origin, sequenced in a study of T cell responses to AZD1222 COVID-19 vaccine. Profiled with immunoSEQ multiplex PCR; TCRdb holds only in-frame clones, not every one. The repertoire consists of some 120,000 clones, with 85% to 95% occurring once and the leading ten covering 2.5% to 3%. The sequencing used peripheral blood, collected on day 0 of AZD1222 vaccination. Every receptor here comes from an adult in good health.

J is TRBJ1-1 and V is TRBV2, with D perhaps TRBD1 (6 bases). The CDR3 covers 13 residues. Germline CDR1 is SNHLY and CDR2 is FYNNEI. Trimming shortened V by 0 bases and J by 5 bases, and 7 bases separated the two germline ends. CDR3 in amino acids: CASSEARGTEAFF. The CDR3 coding sequence is TGTGCCAGCAGTGAAGCTAGGGGGACTGAAGCTTTCTTT.

The DNA of the CDR3 is TGTGCCAGCAGTTCTTTACTTAACTATGGCTACACCTTC. This translates into CASSSLLNYGYTF. The rearrangement uses TRBV12-3 or TRBV12-4 and TRBJ1-2, with D hard to call. V was clipped by 4 bases and J by 1 base, with 7 bases between them. The CDR3 runs 13 residues.

This rearrangement joins TRBV18 to TRBJ2-1; perhaps TRBD2 as D (5 bases). The V end was cut by 3 bases, the J end by 1 base, with 10 bases between. Germline lookup yields CDR1 KGHSH and CDR2 LQKENI. The CDR3 contains 15 residues. The CDR3 DNA follows: TGTGCCAGCTCACCTTACCGGGAATCCTACAATGAGCAGTTCTTC. It codes for CASSPYRESYNEQFF.

V and J are TRBV6-5 and TRBJ1-6, with a tentative D call TRBD1 (6 bases). This CDR3 comprises 15 residues. CDR1 is MNHEY and CDR2 is SVGAGI in the germline V gene. Trimming cost V 8 bases and J 8 bases, with 19 bases left between them. The CDR3 reads CASFRKLDSDSPLHF. The CDR3 bases are TGTGCCAGCTTTCGAAAGTTGGACAGCGATTCACCCCTCCACTTT.

In DNA, the CDR3 is TGTGCCAGTAGTATAGTAAGGGGAGTCAATAGCAATCAGCCCCAGCATTTT. This encodes CASSIVRGVNSNQPQHF. V gene TRBV19 combines with J gene TRBJ1-5, with D maybe TRBD1 (5 bases). The CDR3 loop spans 17 amino acids. Germline V gene sequence: CDR1 LNHDA, CDR2 SQIVND (reference sequence). V gave up 1 base and J gave up 0 bases, with 13 bases separating them.

The gene calls are TRBV27 and TRBJ2-2; no firm D call. The V end lost 4 bases, the J end lost 4 bases, and 13 bases lay between the germline ends. The CDR3 has 15 residues. Germline V gene sequence: CDR1 MNHEY, CDR2 SMNVEV (reference sequence). Written as DNA, the CDR3 is TGTGCCAGCAGTTATGAGCCAGAGAGCACCGGGGAGCTGTTTTTT. Translation: CASSYEPESTGELFF.

This sequence joins TRBV11-2 and TRBJ2-3, with 12 positions matching TRBD2. With 4 bases clipped from V and 0 bases from J, the junction kept 2 bases outside the gene matches. The CDR3 runs to 16 residues. Germline CDR1 is SGHAT and CDR2 is FQNNGV. CDR3: CASSSGLAGSTDTQYF. In DNA, the CDR3 is TGTGCCAGCAGCTCCGGACTAGCGGGAAGCACAGATACGCAGTATTTT.

This sequence joins TRBV27 and TRBJ2-7, with unresolved D. CDR1 is MNHEY and CDR2 is SMNVEV in the germline V gene (reference sequence). V shed 6 bases and J shed 0 bases, with 9 bases lying between them. This CDR3 is built from 13 residues. This CDR3 is CASRLLPSYEQYF. The CDR3 coding sequence is TGTGCCAGCAGACTGTTGCCCTCCTACGAGCAGTACTTC.

The J gene is TRBJ2-1, the V gene TRBV9, with D perhaps matching TRBD2 (6 bases). With 0 bases removed from V and 4 bases from J, the gap between germline ends came to 11 bases. There are 15 residues in the CDR3. CDR1 and CDR2 (germline): SGDLS, YYNGEE. CDR3 protein: CASSVDSGIYNEQFF. The CDR3 bases are TGTGCCAGCAGCGTAGATAGCGGAATTTACAATGAGCAGTTCTTC.

This clone appeared a few times. The chain combines TRBV6-5 with TRBJ2-1; 7 bases line up with TRBD2. The V and J ends lost 4 bases and 4 bases, in that order; junction bases with no gene match: 10. The CDR3 loop spans 16 amino acids. CDR1 and CDR2 (germline): MNHEY, SVGAGI. This CDR3 reads CASSSPSGVAYNEQFF. CDR3 DNA sequence: TGTGCCAGCAGTTCACCTAGCGGAGTAGCATACAATGAGCAGTTCTTC.

The J gene is TRBJ2-1, the V gene TRBV27; possibly TRBD2 for D (6 bases). Germline assignment: CDR1 MNHEY and CDR2 SMNVEV (reference sequence). The CDR3 totals 13 residues. V was pared by 2 bases and J by 7 bases, with 9 bases between. This CDR3 is CASSLGGRNEQFF. Written as DNA, the CDR3 is TGTGCCAGCAGTTTAGGGGGGAGGAATGAGCAGTTCTTC.

V and J are TRBV19 and TRBJ2-7; D uncertain. Trimming pared 10 bases from V and 0 bases from J, leaving 10 bases between. The CDR3 consists of 12 residues. Germline lookup yields CDR1 LNHDA and CDR2 SQIVND (reference sequence). The CDR3 reads CATHSHSYEQYF. The CDR3 DNA reads TGTGCCACCCATTCCCACTCCTACGAGCAGTACTTC.

This clone was counted a single time. The J gene is TRBJ1-1, the V gene TRBV5-4; D is unresolved. This CDR3 comprises 14 residues. CDR1 is SGHNT and CDR2 is YYREEE in the germline V gene (reference sequence). Trimming removed 2 bases at V and 5 bases at J, with 13 bases between. The CDR3 spells CASSFGRERTEAFF. The CDR3 DNA sequence: TGTGCCAGCAGCTTCGGACGGGAGAGAACTGAAGCTTTCTTT.

This clone has a single count. The chain carries TRBV6-6 and TRBJ2-1; 7 bases are a match to TRBD2. CDR1 and CDR2 (germline): MNHNY, SVGAGI (reference sequence). The trim removed 0 bases at V and 15 bases at J, leaving 8 bases unmatched. The CDR3 covers 13 residues. The CDR3 loop is CASSYSISGTWFF. In nucleotides, the CDR3 is TGTGCCAGCAGTTACTCGATCAGCGGGACTTGGTTCTTC.

The rearrangement uses TRBV6-5 and TRBJ1-2; a possible D gene is TRBD1 (5 bases). Trimming cost V 7 bases and J 5 bases, with 20 bases left between them. The CDR3 is 15 amino acids. The germline V gene encodes CDR1 MNHEY and CDR2 SVGAGI. The CDR3 is CASTLGGGARYGYTF. As DNA, the CDR3 is TGTGCCAGCACTTTGGGGGGAGGGGCCCGTTATGGCTACACCTTC.

In its sample, this clone was seen once. The chain links TRBV3-1 (or the pseudogene TRBV3-2) to TRBJ2-4; D unclear. This CDR3 is 10 amino acids long. Trimming pared 5 bases from V and 9 bases from J, leaving 5 bases between. Germline CDR1 is LGHDT and CDR2 is YNNKEL (reference sequence). CDR3 loop: CASSGSIQYF. In DNA, the CDR3 is TGTGCCAGCAGCGGAAGCATTCAGTACTTC.